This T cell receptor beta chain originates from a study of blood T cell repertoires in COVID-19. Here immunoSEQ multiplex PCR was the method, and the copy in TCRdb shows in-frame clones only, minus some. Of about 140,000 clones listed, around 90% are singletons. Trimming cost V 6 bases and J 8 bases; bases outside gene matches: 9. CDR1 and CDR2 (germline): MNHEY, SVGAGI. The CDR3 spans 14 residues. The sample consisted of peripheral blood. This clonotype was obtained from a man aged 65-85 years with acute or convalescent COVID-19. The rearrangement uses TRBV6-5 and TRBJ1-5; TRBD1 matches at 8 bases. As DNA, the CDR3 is TGTGCCAGCAGGAAGACAGGGGCGGTTGAGCCCCAGCATTTT. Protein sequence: CASRKTGAVEPQHF.